Shown below are 32 T cell receptor beta chains from a single sample sequenced in a study of blood T cell repertoires in COVID-19. The assay was immunoSEQ multiplex PCR, and TCRdb's table has in-frame clones only and misses some. The table records some 380,000 clones, nearly 90% of them present only once. Sample: peripheral blood. Every receptor here comes from a man aged 18-30 years with active or convalescent COVID-19.

V usage is TRBV15 and J usage is TRBJ2-3, with 10 bases identical to TRBD2. The CDR3 totals 20 residues. V dropped 0 bases and J dropped 0; count of bases not matched to a gene: 12. Germline lookup yields CDR1 LNHNV and CDR2 YYDKDF (reference sequence). In DNA form, the CDR3 reads TGTGCCACCAGCAGAGACCCCCCAAGTTCGACTAGCGGGAGCACAGATACGCAGTATTTT. Protein product: CATSRDPPSSTSGSTDTQYF.

The rearrangement links TRBV28 to TRBJ1-2; D unclear. The CDR3 length is 11 residues. Germline V lookup: CDR1 MDHEN, CDR2 SYDVKM. V was trimmed by 7 bases and J by 0 bases, leaving 3 bases between them. The CDR3 here is CASTANYGYTF. DNA for the CDR3: TGTGCCAGCACCGCTAACTATGGCTACACCTTC.

V is TRBV5-1 and J is TRBJ2-2; D is uncertain. The V and J ends lost 1 base and 5 bases respectively, with 12 bases between them. The CDR3 extends over 15 amino acids. In germline, CDR1 is SGHRS, CDR2 YFSETQ. The DNA of the CDR3 is TGCGCCAGCAGCTTGCTTCAGGTGGTGACCGGGGAGCTGTTTTTT. Translation gives CASSLLQVVTGELFF.

V and J are TRBV24-1 and TRBJ1-5; D call uncertain. V was clipped by 1 base and J by 4 bases, with 7 bases between them. The germline gives CDR1 KGHDR, CDR2 SFDVKD. The CDR3 is 14 amino acids. The CDR3 sequence is CATSDLTANQPQHF. The CDR3 coding sequence is TGTGCCACCAGTGATTTAACAGCTAATCAGCCCCAGCATTTT.

The CDR3 reads CASSQPDRAAYEQYF. The CDR3 nucleotides are TGTGCCAGCAGCCAACCGGACAGGGCCGCGTACGAGCAGTACTTC. The rearrangement uses TRBV3-1 (or the pseudogene TRBV3-2) and TRBJ2-7; TRBD1 matches at 8 bases. Trimming removed 2 bases from V and 4 bases from J; junction bases left unmatched: 7. Per germline, CDR1 LGHDT and CDR2 YNNKEL (reference sequence). This CDR3 spans 15 amino acids.

The rearrangement uses TRBV27 and TRBJ2-7, with 10 nucleotides matching TRBD1. J lost 5 bases, V lost 4 bases, and 8 bases had no gene match. In germline, CDR1 is MNHEY, CDR2 SMNVEV (reference sequence). The CDR3 contains 15 residues. DNA for the CDR3: TGTGCCAGCAGTTATACCGGGACAGGGGCCCACGAGCAGTACTTC. As protein: CASSYTGTGAHEQYF.

This chain links TRBV6-2 or TRBV6-3 with TRBJ1-1; D gene uncertain. This CDR3 has 14 residues. Trimming left V 6 bases short and J 4 bases short, with 15 bases between. The V gene's germline CDR1 is MNHEY and CDR2 SVGEGT. The CDR3: CASSSPGSSTEAFF. CDR3 sequence (DNA): TGTGCCAGCAGCTCCCCGGGGTCAAGCACTGAAGCTTTCTTT.

The chain carries TRBV29-1 and TRBJ2-1; perhaps TRBD2 as D (5 bases). V lost 4 bases to trimming and J lost 0 bases, with 13 bases between them. The CDR3 is 15 amino acids. The germline CDR1 and CDR2 sequences are SQVTM and ANQGSEA. The CDR3 DNA follows: TGCAGCGTTGGAGGGAGCCAGTACTCCTACAATGAGCAGTTCTTC. Translating it yields CSVGGSQYSYNEQFF.

V is TRBV7-6 and J is TRBJ2-1; 8 bases line up with TRBD2. CDR1 and CDR2 from the germline V gene are SGHVS and FNYEAQ. The CDR3 length is 14 residues. V dropped 5 bases and J dropped 5; count of bases not matched to a gene: 5. DNA for the CDR3: TGTGCCAGCAGCACTACTAGCGGACACAATGAGCAGTTCTTC. Its translation is CASSTTSGHNEQFF.

The chain has TRBV7-6 and TRBJ2-2, with D possibly matching TRBD2 (6 bases). Germline-derived CDR1 and CDR2 are SGHVS and FNYEAQ. V shed 6 bases and J shed 0 bases, with 8 bases lying between them. This CDR3 is built from 14 residues. DNA for the CDR3: TGTGCCAGCAGTGCGGGACCGAACACCGGGGAGCTGTTTTTT. This sequence encodes CASSAGPNTGELFF.

This clone was counted a few times. This chain joins TRBV4-1 and TRBJ2-5; the match to TRBD2 covers 8 bases. This CDR3 comprises 16 residues. From germline, CDR1 is MGHRA and CDR2 YSYEKL. V was clipped by 0 bases and J by 6 bases; unmatched bases: 9. As DNA, the CDR3 is TGCGCCAGCAGCCAAGATTTTCCCAGCGGGAGACAGACCCAGTACTTC. Translation gives CASSQDFPSGRQTQYF.

This chain joins TRBV28 and TRBJ1-6, with D maybe TRBD1 (5 bases). Germline CDR1 MDHEN, CDR2 SYDVKM. V gave up 1 base and J gave up 4 bases, with 14 bases separating them. The CDR3 runs to 17 residues. The CDR3 reads CASSLLARAQYNSPLHF. The CDR3 nucleotides read TGTGCCAGCAGTTTATTGGCCAGGGCCCAATATAATTCACCCCTCCACTTT. The whole variable domain, filled in from reference TRBV28 and TRBJ1-6, reads DVKVTQSSRYLVKRTGEKVFLECVQDMDHENMFWYRQDPGLGLRLIYFSYDVKMKEKGDIPEGYSVSREKKERFSLILESASTNQTSMYLCASSLLARAQYNSPLHFGNGTRLTVT.

The chain has TRBV4-1 and TRBJ2-7, with 7 bases lining up with TRBD1. Germline CDR1 MGHRA, CDR2 YSYEKL. The CDR3 is 15 amino acids. The ends lost 2 bases at V and 3 bases at J; junction bases unmatched: 7. This CDR3 is CASSQKQGMVYEQYF. The CDR3 DNA reads as TGCGCCAGCAGCCAAAAACAGGGGATGGTCTACGAGCAGTACTTC.

The V and J genes are TRBV7-2 and TRBJ1-2, with TRBD1 identical over 7 bases. CDR1 is SGHTA, CDR2 FQGNSA, per germline. The length of the CDR3 is 14 residues. Trimming cost V 4 bases and J 1 base; bases outside gene matches: 3. CDR3 amino acids: CASSWTGVNYGYTF. The CDR3 nucleotides are TGTGCCAGCAGCTGGACAGGAGTTAACTATGGCTACACCTTC. Looking up the rest from reference TRBV7-2 and TRBJ1-2 gives the full variable domain: GAGVSQSPSNKVTEKGKDVELRCDPISGHTALYWYRQSLGQGLEFLIYFQGNSAPDKSGLPSDRFSAERTGGSVSTLTIQRTQQEDSAVYLCASSWTGVNYGYTFGSGTRLTVV.

This chain uses TRBV7-2 with TRBJ2-3, with D perhaps TRBD2 (7 bases). Looked up from germline, CDR1 is SGHTA and CDR2 is FQGNSA. The ends were cut back, 5 bases at V and 3 bases at J, with 15 bases in the middle. The CDR3 is made up of 15 amino acids. CDR3 sequence (DNA): TGTGCCAGCAGCCACGGGGGCGGGGGAACAGATACGCAGTATTTT. It translates to CASSHGGGGTDTQYF. Looking up the rest from reference TRBV7-2 and TRBJ2-3 gives the full variable domain: GAGVSQSPSNKVTEKGKDVELRCDPISGHTALYWYRQSLGQGLEFLIYFQGNSAPDKSGLPSDRFSAERTGGSVSTLTIQRTQQEDSAVYLCASSHGGGGTDTQYFGPGTRLTVL.

This sequence joins TRBV7-3 and TRBJ2-2; tentative D call: TRBD1 (5 bases). The CDR3 extends over 16 amino acids. Trimming removed 2 bases at V and 3 bases at J, with 13 bases between. Germline-derived CDR1 and CDR2 are SGHTA and FQGTGA. CDR3: CASSLEPIQDTGELFF. The CDR3 DNA follows: TGTGCCAGCAGCTTAGAGCCGATACAGGACACCGGGGAGCTGTTTTTT.

The V and J genes are TRBV11-2 and TRBJ2-5; D may be TRBD1 (5 bases). The CDR3 runs to 14 residues. V gave up 5 bases and J gave up 4 bases, with 14 bases separating them. Germline V gives CDR1 SGHAT, CDR2 FQNNGV. As DNA, the CDR3 is TGTGCCAGCAGCCCAAGGGGATGGTCAGAGACCCAGTACTTC. This translates into CASSPRGWSETQYF.

J is TRBJ1-1 and V is TRBV5-1, with TRBD1 identical over 10 bases. This CDR3 comprises 16 residues. Trimming cost V 2 bases and J 3 bases; bases outside gene matches: 7. Germline V gene sequence: CDR1 SGHRS, CDR2 YFSETQ. The CDR3 nucleotides read TGCGCCAGCAGCTTCCGGGACAGGGGCTGGCACACTGAAGCTTTCTTT. This sequence encodes CASSFRDRGWHTEAFF.

J is TRBJ2-1 and V is TRBV27; 9 bases are shared with TRBD1. Germline values: CDR1 MNHEY, CDR2 SMNVEV (reference sequence). The CDR3 is 14 residues long. V trimming: 6 bases; J trimming: 5 bases; junction bases outside the gene matches: 5. The CDR3 coding sequence is TGTGCCAGCAGCCGAGGGACAGGGAACAATGAGCAGTTCTTC. Amino acids: CASSRGTGNNEQFF.

V and J are TRBV6-5 and TRBJ1-6, with 10 bases aligning to TRBD1. CDR3 length: 14 amino acids. With V trimmed by 7 bases and J by 7 bases, 4 bases remained unmatched. Germline lookup yields CDR1 MNHEY and CDR2 SVGAGI. In DNA form, the CDR3 reads TGTGCCAGCAATGGGGACAGGGGAAATTCACCCCTCCACTTT. Amino acid sequence: CASNGDRGNSPLHF.

This clone has a handful of counts. The V gene is TRBV28, the J gene TRBJ1-2; 9 bases are a match to TRBD1. The V gene's germline CDR1 is MDHEN and CDR2 SYDVKM. The trim removed 5 bases at V and 1 base at J, leaving 5 bases unmatched. This CDR3 region has 15 residues. CDR3 residues: CASSRTGAHNYGYTF. The CDR3 DNA follows: TGTGCCAGCAGTAGGACAGGGGCGCATAACTATGGCTACACCTTC.

This chain connects TRBV5-1 to TRBJ2-7; perhaps TRBD1 as D (6 bases). Trimming removed 0 bases from V and 5 bases from J, with 15 bases in between. The germline V gene has CDR1 SGHRS and CDR2 YFSETQ. CDR3 length: 15 residues. CDR3 loop: CASSLEGAGDDEQYF. CDR3 coding DNA: TGCGCCAGCAGCTTGGAAGGGGCAGGGGACGACGAGCAGTACTTC.

The gene calls are TRBV4-2 and TRBJ1-4, with D perhaps TRBD1 (6 bases). Looked up from germline, CDR1 is LGHNA and CDR2 is YNFKEQ. V was shortened by 1 base and J by 4 bases, with 10 bases between the two germline ends. This CDR3 spans 15 amino acids. CDR3 in DNA: TGTGCCAGCAGCCAAGTACGGACAGTTAATGAAAAACTGTTTTTT. Amino acid sequence: CASSQVRTVNEKLFF.

This rearrangement joins TRBV4-2 to TRBJ2-3; 7 bases align to TRBD2. V dropped 4 bases and J dropped 0; count of bases not matched to a gene: 4. The CDR3 runs to 15 residues. The V gene's germline CDR1 is LGHNA and CDR2 YNFKEQ. CDR3 in DNA: TGTGCCAGCAGCCTCTGGGGGGGGAGCACAGATACGCAGTATTTT. This translates into CASSLWGGSTDTQYF.

The genes are TRBV4-1 and TRBJ2-7; 12 nucleotides agree with TRBD2. This CDR3 is 15 amino acids long. V gave up 5 bases and J gave up 2 bases; unmatched junction bases: 4. In germline, CDR1 is MGHRA, CDR2 YSYEKL. CDR3 in amino acids: CASSYTSGRPYEQYF. The CDR3 DNA reads as TGCGCCAGCAGCTACACTAGCGGGAGGCCCTACGAGCAGTACTTC.

This sequence joins TRBV28 and TRBJ1-5; 7 bases fit TRBD1. V lost 5 bases and J lost 4; bases outside the gene matches: 8. This CDR3 spans 15 amino acids. Germline V lookup: CDR1 MDHEN, CDR2 SYDVKM. The CDR3 region is CASSLPGQQNQPQHF. The DNA of the CDR3 is TGTGCCAGCAGTCTGCCGGGACAGCAAAATCAGCCCCAGCATTTT.

This chain joins TRBV7-2 and TRBJ2-1; TRBD2 matches 8 bases. Germline V gene lookup returns CDR1 SGHTA and CDR2 FQGNSA. This CDR3 comprises 14 residues. J gave up 4 bases and V 6 bases, and 5 bases lay outside the gene matches. The CDR3 nucleotides are TGTGCCAGCAGTTTTAGCGGGGTGTACAATGAGCAGTTCTTC. Residues: CASSFSGVYNEQFF.

This chain links TRBV29-1 with TRBJ2-2; the D gene is possibly TRBD1 (5 bases). The V end was cut by 2 bases, the J end by 5 bases, with 6 bases between. CDR1 and CDR2 from the germline V gene are SQVTM and ANQGSEA. There are 12 residues in the CDR3. CDR3 loop: CSVERQTGELFF. In nucleotides, the CDR3 is TGCAGCGTTGAACGACAGACCGGGGAGCTGTTTTTT.

The chain carries TRBV5-3 and TRBJ2-5; D remains unclear. TRBV5-3 is an ORF for which the function is uncertain. The CDR3 spans 16 residues. V lost 1 base, J lost 5 bases, and 18 bases lay in between. CDR3 sequence: CARSLRVIPRFETQYF. The CDR3 DNA reads TGTGCCAGAAGCTTGAGAGTTATCCCCCGTTTCGAGACCCAGTACTTC.

The chain links TRBV6-2 or TRBV6-3 to TRBJ1-2, with 9 bases identical to TRBD1. Trimming removed 6 bases from V and 4 bases from J; junction bases left unmatched: 6. Germline values: CDR1 MNHEY, CDR2 SVGEGT. The CDR3 has 14 residues. The CDR3 here is CASSEDRGIYGYTF. The CDR3 DNA is TGTGCCAGCAGCGAGGACAGGGGAATCTATGGCTACACCTTC.

The chain is built from TRBV7-9 and TRBJ1-5; D not resolved. This CDR3 comprises 18 residues. V was trimmed by 1 base and J by 4 bases, leaving 20 bases between them. The germline CDR1 and CDR2 sequences are SEHNR and FQNEAQ (reference sequence). The CDR3 coding sequence is TGTGCCAGCAGCTTAGGCCTATTACGGGATTTTTCAAATCAGCCCCAGCATTTT. It encodes CASSLGLLRDFSNQPQHF.

This chain uses TRBV7-8 with TRBJ2-7; 13 nucleotides line up with TRBD2. With 2 bases clipped from V and 7 bases from J, the junction kept 2 bases outside the gene matches. The CDR3 length is 14 residues. Germline V gene sequence: CDR1 SGHVS, CDR2 FQNEAQ. The CDR3 region has the DNA TGTGCCAGCAGCTTAACTAGCGGGAGGGGAGAGCAGTACTTC. Translation: CASSLTSGRGEQYF. Combining the CDR3 with reference TRBV7-8 and TRBJ2-7 gives the whole variable domain GAGVSQSPRYKVAKRGQDVALRCDPISGHVSLFWYQQALGQGPEFLTYFQNEAQLDKSGLPSDRFFAERPEGSVSTLKIQRTQQEDSAVYLCASSLTSGRGEQYFGPGTRLTVT.